The T cell receptor beta chain under discussion was sequenced for a study of coeliac disease. Overall study results and limits: Largely private TRB repertoires meant most sequences were sample-unique. Unbiased detection of gliadin-specific T cells was judged not feasible with this approach.

Assay used: immunoSEQ multiplex PCR; TCRdb lists only in-frame clones, some missing. This repertoire shows around 8,400 clones, 57% found once; its top ten account for over 7.5%. Details on this clone: Its antigen remains unidentified.

Germline CDR1 and CDR2: MNHNS and SASEGT. Deletions cut 8 bases from V and 2 bases from J, with 6 bases between. The CDR3 is 12 residues long. Sequenced sample: intraepithelial lymphocytes from the gut. V is TRBV6-1 and J is TRBJ2-2, with D unclear. This sequence was found in an older woman with celiac disease. Written as DNA, the CDR3 is TGTGCCAGCTCTGTCAACACCGGGGAGCTGTTTTTT. Protein: CASSVNTGELFF.